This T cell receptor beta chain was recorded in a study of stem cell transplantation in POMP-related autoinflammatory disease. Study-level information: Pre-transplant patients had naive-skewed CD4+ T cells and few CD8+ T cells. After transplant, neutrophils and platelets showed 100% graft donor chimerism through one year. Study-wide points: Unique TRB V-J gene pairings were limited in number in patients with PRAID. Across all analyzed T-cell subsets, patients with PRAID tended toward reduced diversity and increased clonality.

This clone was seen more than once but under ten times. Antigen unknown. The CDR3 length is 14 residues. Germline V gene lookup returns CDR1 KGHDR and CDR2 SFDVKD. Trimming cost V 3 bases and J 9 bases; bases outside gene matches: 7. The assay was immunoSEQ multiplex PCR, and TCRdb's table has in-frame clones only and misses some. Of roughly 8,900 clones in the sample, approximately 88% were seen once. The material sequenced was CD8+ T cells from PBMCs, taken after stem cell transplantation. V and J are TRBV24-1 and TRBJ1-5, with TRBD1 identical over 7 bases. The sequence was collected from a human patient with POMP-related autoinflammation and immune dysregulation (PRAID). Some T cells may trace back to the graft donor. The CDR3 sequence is CATSDLTGFGPQHF. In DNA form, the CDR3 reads TGTGCCACCAGTGATCTGACAGGGTTTGGGCCCCAGCATTTT.